A single sample gave rise to the 3 T cell receptor beta chains below, sequenced in a study of T cell repertoires in cytomegalovirus infection. Each CDR3 protein is one row after TCRdb ran MiXCR on the reads. The table lists about 740,000 distinct CDR3 sequences, 35% of them singletons. What was sequenced was PBMCs. These receptors originate from a human donor in good health (CMV status not recorded). Some clones in this sample may be carry-over from other donors' samples.

V and J are TRBV7-9 and TRBJ1-2; 7 nucleotides agree with TRBD1. The trim removed 7 bases at V and 3 bases at J, leaving 11 bases unmatched. The CDR3 is made up of 15 amino acids. Germline CDR1 reads SEHNR; CDR2 reads FQNEAQ (reference sequence). The CDR3 region is CASIPPTGIHYGYTF. Here the CDR3 DNA reads TGTGCCAGCATCCCCCCGACAGGGATCCACTATGGCTACACCTTC.

The chain links TRBV7-2 to TRBJ2-7; D is tentatively TRBD1 or TRBD2 (5 bases each). V lost 4 bases and J 1 base, leaving 17 bases between the germline ends. This CDR3 contains 16 residues. Germline V gives CDR1 SGHTA, CDR2 FQGNSA. In DNA, the CDR3 is TGTGCCAGCAGCTCATTGGGACGGAGCCAATCCTACGAGCAGTACTTC. It specifies CASSSLGRSQSYEQYF.

This clonotype has a handful of counts. The rearrangement uses TRBV7-3 and TRBJ2-6, with 9 positions matching TRBD1. Losses at the gene ends were 1 base for V and 1 base for J; bases not matched to a gene: 8. This CDR3 is built from 19 residues. The V gene's germline CDR1 is SGHTA and CDR2 FQGTGA. The CDR3 coding sequence is TGTGCCAGCAGCTTAAAGTGGGACAGGGTAACATCTGGGGCCAACGTCCTGACTTTC. It is translated as CASSLKWDRVTSGANVLTF.